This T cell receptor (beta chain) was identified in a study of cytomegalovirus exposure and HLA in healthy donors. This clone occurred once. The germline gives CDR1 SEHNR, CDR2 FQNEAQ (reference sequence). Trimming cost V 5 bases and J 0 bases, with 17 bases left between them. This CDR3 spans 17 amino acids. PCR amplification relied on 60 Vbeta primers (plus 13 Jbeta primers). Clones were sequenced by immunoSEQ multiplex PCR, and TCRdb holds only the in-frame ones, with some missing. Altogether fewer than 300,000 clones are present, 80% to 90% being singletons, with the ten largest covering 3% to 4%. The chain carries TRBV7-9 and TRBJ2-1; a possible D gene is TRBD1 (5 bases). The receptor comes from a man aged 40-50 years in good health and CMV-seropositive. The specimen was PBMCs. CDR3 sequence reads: CASSPHPLQDSYNEQFF. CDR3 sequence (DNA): TGTGCCAGCAGCCCACACCCATTACAGGACTCCTACAATGAGCAGTTCTTC.